Listed here are 7 T cell receptor beta chains from one sample, sequenced in a study of blood T cell repertoires in COVID-19. Method: immunoSEQ multiplex PCR; TCRdb's copy keeps in-frame clones and lacks some. The sample shows hundreds of thousands of clones, nearly 90% of them seen only once. Sequencing input: PBMCs or T cells enriched from blood (not recorded which). These receptors all stem from a woman aged 18-29 years with acute COVID-19.

In DNA form, the CDR3 reads TGCAGTGCTAGTATATCTATAAATGAGCAGTTCTTC. It translates to CSASISINEQFF. The chain joins TRBV20-1 to TRBJ2-1; no clear D gene. V lost 3 bases to trimming and J lost 7 bases, with 10 bases between them. CDR3 length: 12 amino acids. Germline V gene sequence: CDR1 DFQATT, CDR2 SNEGSKA (reference sequence).

This clone was counted once. The chain has TRBV7-9 and TRBJ1-2; D gene unclear. The CDR3 runs to 15 residues. V was trimmed by 5 bases and J by 8 bases, leaving 21 bases between them. Per the germline V gene, CDR1 is SEHNR and CDR2 is FQNEAQ (reference sequence). This CDR3 is CASSAPWAAPWGYTF. The CDR3 DNA follows: TGTGCCAGCAGCGCTCCCTGGGCAGCCCCTTGGGGCTACACCTTC.

V and J are TRBV5-8 and TRBJ1-2, with a tentative D call TRBD1 (5 bases). V was clipped by 4 bases and J by 8 bases, with 15 bases between them. The length of the CDR3 is 13 residues. Germline lookup yields CDR1 SGHTS and CDR2 YDEGEE. The CDR3 bases are TGTGCCAGCAGCGAAAACGGGGGAAGAGGCTACACCTTC. The encoded protein is CASSENGGRGYTF.

Worth noting for this clone: The same CDR3 also results from other DNA sequences found in this sample. CDR3 sequence reads: CASSSTGGSYEQYF. DNA of the CDR3: TGCGCCAGCAGCTCCACCGGGGGATCCTACGAGCAGTACTTC. The V call is TRBV5-1, the J call TRBJ2-7; D is possibly TRBD2 (6 bases). The CDR3 is made up of 14 amino acids. Germline lookup yields CDR1 SGHRS and CDR2 YFSETQ. With 3 bases removed from V and 1 base from J, the gap between germline ends came to 11 bases.

The V gene is TRBV2, the J gene TRBJ2-7; D is perhaps TRBD1 (6 bases). The germline CDR1 and CDR2 sequences are SNHLY and FYNNEI. V was pared by 2 bases and J by 5 bases, with 16 bases between. The CDR3 covers 15 residues. The CDR3 here is CASSELRPKGDEQYF. CDR3 DNA: TGTGCCAGCAGTGAATTGAGGCCAAAGGGGGACGAGCAGTACTTC.

The chain combines TRBV5-1 with TRBJ2-1; 9 bases match TRBD2. The CDR3 sequence is 16 residues long. The germline V gene encodes CDR1 SGHRS and CDR2 YFSETQ. Losses at the gene ends were 0 bases for V and 3 bases for J; bases not matched to a gene: 4. The CDR3 region is CASSLGLAGHYNEQFF. The CDR3 region has the DNA TGCGCCAGCAGCTTGGGTCTAGCGGGACACTACAATGAGCAGTTCTTC. Combining the CDR3 with reference TRBV5-1 and TRBJ2-1 gives the whole variable domain KAGVTQTPRYLIKTRGQQVTLSCSPISGHRSVSWYQQTPGQGLQFLFEYFSETQRNKGNFPGRFSGRQFSNSRSEMNVSTLELGDSALYLCASSLGLAGHYNEQFFGPGTRLTVL.

The V call is TRBV27, the J call TRBJ1-1; TRBD1 might be the D (5 bases). CDR3 length: 14 amino acids. V was trimmed by 0 bases and J by 5 bases, leaving 10 bases between them. Germline lookup yields CDR1 MNHEY and CDR2 SMNVEV (reference sequence). CDR3: CASSLSLPGTEAFF. The CDR3 DNA sequence: TGTGCCAGCAGTTTATCCCTCCCAGGGACTGAAGCTTTCTTT.